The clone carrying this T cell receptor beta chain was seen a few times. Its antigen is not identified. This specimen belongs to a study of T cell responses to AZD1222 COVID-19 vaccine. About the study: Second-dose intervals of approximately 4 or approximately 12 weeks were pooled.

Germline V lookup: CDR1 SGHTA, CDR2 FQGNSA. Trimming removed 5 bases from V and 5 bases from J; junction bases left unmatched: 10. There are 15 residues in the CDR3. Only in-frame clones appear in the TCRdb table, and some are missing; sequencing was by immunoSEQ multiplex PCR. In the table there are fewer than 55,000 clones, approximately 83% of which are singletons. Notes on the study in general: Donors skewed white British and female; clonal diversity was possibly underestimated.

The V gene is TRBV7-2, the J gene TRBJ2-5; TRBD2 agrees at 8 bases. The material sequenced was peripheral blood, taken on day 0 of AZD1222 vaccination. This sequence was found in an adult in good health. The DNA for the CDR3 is TGTGCCAGCAGCCCCCGGGCGGGGGGTAGTGAGACCCAGTACTTC. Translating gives CASSPRAGGSETQYF.